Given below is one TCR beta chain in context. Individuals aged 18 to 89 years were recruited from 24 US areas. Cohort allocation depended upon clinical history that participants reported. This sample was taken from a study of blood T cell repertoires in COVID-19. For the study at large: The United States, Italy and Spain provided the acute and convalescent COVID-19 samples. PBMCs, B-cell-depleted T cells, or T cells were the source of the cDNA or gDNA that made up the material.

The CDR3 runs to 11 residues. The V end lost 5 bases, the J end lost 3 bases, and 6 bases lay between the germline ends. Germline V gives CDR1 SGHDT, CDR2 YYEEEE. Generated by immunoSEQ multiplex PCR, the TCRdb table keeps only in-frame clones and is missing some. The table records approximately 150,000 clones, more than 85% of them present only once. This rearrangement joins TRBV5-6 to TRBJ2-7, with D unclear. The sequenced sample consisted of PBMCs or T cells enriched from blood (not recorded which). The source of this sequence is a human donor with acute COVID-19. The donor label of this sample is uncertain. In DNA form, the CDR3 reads TGTGCCAGCAGTTCCTACTACGAGCAGTACTTC. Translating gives CASSSYYEQYF. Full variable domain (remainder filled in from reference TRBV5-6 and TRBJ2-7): DAGVTQSPTHLIKTRGQQVTLRCSPKSGHDTVSWYQQALGQGPQFIFQYYEEEERQRGNFPDRFSGHQFPNYSSELNVNALLLGDSALYLCASSSYYEQYFGPGTRLTVT.